This TCR beta chain was sequenced for a study of shared clonotypes between healthy human individuals. Study background: Each donor contributed plates that comprised three CD4 naive, three CD4 memory, two CD8 naive and one CD8 memory.

In regard to this clone: In the same sample, other DNA sequences code for this CDR3.

Naive CD8 cells were CD45RO-negative, positively selected for CCR7, excluding terminally differentiated effector memory CD45RA+ cells. This CDR3 is 13 amino acids long. CDR1 is MNHEY and CDR2 is SVGAGI in the germline V gene. Unmatched junction bases numbered 2, after V lost 0 bases and J lost 8 bases. Libraries were prepared by immunoSEQ multiplex PCR; TCRdb keeps only in-frame clonotypes and omits some of them. This table holds about 680,000 clones, approximately 90% found once. Sequencing was done on a sample of naive CD8+ T cells sorted from blood. V is TRBV6-5 and J is TRBJ1-1; the match to TRBD1 covers 8 bases. The clonotype was recovered from a man aged 25-45 years in good health. CDR3 DNA: TGTGCCAGCAGTTACTCCCGACAGGGGGAAGCTTTCTTT. Translated: CASSYSRQGEAFF.